The T cell receptor beta chain described here comes from a study of technical replicates of blood from a few donors. This clone was seen a few times. Profiled with immunoSEQ multiplex PCR; TCRdb holds only in-frame clones, not every one. The data show roughly 12,000 clones, 90% to 95% seen once. Per germline, CDR1 SGHRS and CDR2 YFSETQ. This CDR3 has 13 amino acids. J lost 10 bases, V lost 4 bases, and 6 bases had no gene match. The sample comprised PBMCs. The sequence was obtained from a human donor in good health. J is TRBJ2-1 and V is TRBV5-1; 9 positions agree with TRBD1. CDR3 DNA sequence: TGCGCCAGCAGCCGGGGACAGGGCGAGGAGCAGTTCTTC. This sequence encodes CASSRGQGEEQFF.